These 20 T cell receptor beta chains were sequenced from one sample in a study of blood T cell repertoires in COVID-19. Method: immunoSEQ multiplex PCR; TCRdb's copy keeps in-frame clones and lacks some. This sample yields under 400,000 clones, of which about 88% are seen a single time; around 0.92% belongs to the top ten. The specimen was PBMCs or T cells enriched from blood (not recorded which). These receptor sequences come from a woman aged 25 to 39 who had been exposed to COVID-19.

The chain couples TRBV29-1 to TRBJ1-2, with 7 bases identical to TRBD1. The ends lost 7 bases at V and 7 bases at J; junction bases unmatched: 12. CDR3 size: 13 residues. The germline gives CDR1 SQVTM, CDR2 ANQGSEA. The CDR3 bases are TGCAGCGCTCGGACAGGAAATATTGGTGGCTACACCTTC. Protein product: CSARTGNIGGYTF.

The rearrangement links TRBV7-2 to TRBJ2-2, with 7 nucleotides matching TRBD1. CDR1 and CDR2 (germline): SGHTA, FQGNSA. Trimming at V came to 4 bases and at J to 6 bases, leaving 11 bases not matched to a gene. This CDR3 comprises 16 residues. The CDR3 nucleotides are TGTGCCAGCAGCTCGGCCGGGACAGTATTAGCCGGGGAGCTGTTTTTT. It codes for CASSSAGTVLAGELFF.

The table lists this clone with a few counts. The chain couples TRBV10-3 to TRBJ1-3, with D unclear. V shed 6 bases and J shed 0 bases, with 9 bases lying between them. The V gene's germline CDR1 is ENHRY and CDR2 SYGVKD. The CDR3 consists of 14 residues. This chain's CDR3 is CAISDGSSGNTIYF. The CDR3 DNA reads as TGTGCCATCAGCGACGGGTCCTCTGGAAACACCATATATTTT.

The chain employs TRBV19 and TRBJ2-7; possibly TRBD2 for D (7 bases). V was pared by 4 bases and J by 5 bases, with 15 bases between. There are 14 residues in the CDR3. Germline V gives CDR1 LNHDA, CDR2 SQIVND (reference sequence). CDR3 residues: CASSTSGGDHEQYF. The DNA for the CDR3 is TGTGCCAGTAGTACGTCGGGGGGCGACCACGAGCAGTACTTC.

The chain carries TRBV5-6 and TRBJ1-5, with a weak D call TRBD1 (6 bases). The CDR3 totals 14 residues. Trimming pared 4 bases from V and 7 bases from J, leaving 15 bases between. The germline CDR1 and CDR2 sequences are SGHDT and YYEEEE. This chain's CDR3 is CASSQYRDGQPQHF. CDR3 DNA: TGTGCCAGCAGCCAGTACAGGGACGGCCAGCCCCAGCATTTT.

This rearrangement joins TRBV29-1 to TRBJ2-3; 8 nucleotides agree with TRBD1. This CDR3 comprises 14 residues. V shed 5 bases, J shed 2 bases, and the junction held 6 bases outside the gene matches. Looked up from germline, CDR1 is SQVTM and CDR2 is ANQGSEA. The CDR3 DNA reads TGCAGCGTTCGGACAGGGCCTAACACAGATACGCAGTATTTT. It is translated as CSVRTGPNTDTQYF.

This chain links TRBV6-5 with TRBJ2-7; 7 bases are a match to TRBD1. CDR1 and CDR2 (germline): MNHEY, SVGAGI. The J segment lost 2 bases and the V segment lost 7 bases, leaving 11 bases of the junction unmatched. CDR3 length: 15 residues. The CDR3 bases are TGTGCCAGCACTAAGGGTCGAGACAGGGCCTACGAGCAGTACTTC. Protein product: CASTKGRDRAYEQYF.

The rearrangement uses TRBV30 and TRBJ2-7, with 7 bases fitting TRBD2. Trimming cost V 0 bases and J 5 bases; bases outside gene matches: 4. The CDR3 contains 13 residues. CDR1 GTSNPN and CDR2 SVGIG come from the germline V gene (reference sequence). CDR3 coding DNA: TGTGCCTGGAGTGTGGGAGGGAGCCACGAGCAGTACTTC. Translation: CAWSVGGSHEQYF.

The chain links TRBV30 to TRBJ1-2; D is uncertain. V was shortened by 3 bases and J by 8 bases, with 13 bases between the two germline ends. This CDR3 spans 12 amino acids. In germline, CDR1 is GTSNPN, CDR2 SVGIG (reference sequence). The CDR3 here is CAWSDSYTGYTF. The DNA for the CDR3 is TGTGCCTGGAGCGACTCATATACAGGCTACACCTTC.

This clone was detected once. The V call is TRBV6-5, the J call TRBJ1-5; 9 bases fit TRBD1. Trimming removed 8 bases from V and 11 bases from J; junction bases left unmatched: 10. Per the germline V gene, CDR1 is MNHEY and CDR2 is SVGAGI. The CDR3 runs 13 residues. In DNA form, the CDR3 reads TGTGCCAGCGCTGAGGGACAGGGTGGGACCCAGCATTTT. Translation gives CASAEGQGGTQHF.

The V and J genes are TRBV24-1 and TRBJ2-1; TRBD2 agrees at 10 bases. Germline V gene lookup returns CDR1 KGHDR and CDR2 SFDVKD. Unmatched junction bases numbered 6, after V lost 0 bases and J lost 8 bases. The CDR3 consists of 16 residues. DNA of the CDR3: TGTGCCACCAGTGATTTGAGGCTAGCGGGAGTCTATGAGCAGTTCTTC. It yields the protein CATSDLRLAGVYEQFF.

V gene TRBV28 combines with J gene TRBJ1-1; D may be TRBD1 (6 bases). The CDR3 is 13 amino acids. CDR1 MDHEN and CDR2 SYDVKM come from the germline V gene. Trimming removed 2 bases from V and 4 bases from J, with 8 bases in between. CDR3: CASSLGGPTEAFF. The CDR3 bases are TGTGCCAGCAGTTTAGGGGGCCCCACTGAAGCTTTCTTT.

The rearrangement joins TRBV23-1 to TRBJ2-4, with D possibly matching TRBD1 (6 bases). TRBV23-1 is classed as an ORF, of uncertain function. The CDR3 contains 14 residues. As DNA, the CDR3 is TGCGCGGGGGACAACCGGGACCCTCGAAACATTCAGTACTTC. As protein: CAGDNRDPRNIQYF.

The chain carries TRBV3-1 (or the pseudogene TRBV3-2) and TRBJ1-1; D might be TRBD1 (5 bases). Germline CDR1 and CDR2: LGHDT and YNNKEL (reference sequence). V shed 1 base and J shed 5 bases, with 23 bases lying between them. The CDR3 extends over 18 amino acids. The CDR3 DNA sequence: TGTGCCAGCAGCCAAGTCAGGGCAGGGATGGGGCAAACAACTGAAGCTTTCTTT. The encoded protein is CASSQVRAGMGQTTEAFF.

This clone was counted between two and nine times. The chain uses TRBV10-3 and TRBJ1-4, with 7 positions matching TRBD1. Germline trimming cut 6 bases from V and 3 bases from J; bases unmatched to any gene: 7. Looked up from germline, CDR1 is ENHRY and CDR2 is SYGVKD. This CDR3 spans 15 amino acids. CDR3 nucleotides: TGTGCCATCAGCTTCTCGGACAGGTCTAATGAAAAACTGTTTTTT. The encoded protein is CAISFSDRSNEKLFF.

J is TRBJ1-4 and V is TRBV10-3, with D possibly TRBD1 on 6 matching bases. CDR3 length equals 14 residues. Germline V gene sequence: CDR1 ENHRY, CDR2 SYGVKD. V lost 6 bases to trimming and J lost 6 bases, with 14 bases between them. The CDR3 bases are TGTGCCATCAGCGGACAGAGCGACTATGAAAAACTGTTTTTT. Its protein is CAISGQSDYEKLFF.

The chain is built from TRBV19 and TRBJ1-4; D is unresolved. Germline V gene lookup returns CDR1 LNHDA and CDR2 SQIVND (reference sequence). The CDR3 spans 14 residues. V shed 7 bases and J shed 8 bases, with 17 bases lying between them. CDR3 sequence: CASKRSEKGEKLFF. CDR3 DNA: TGTGCCAGTAAGCGGAGTGAGAAGGGCGAAAAACTGTTTTTT.

This chain links TRBV29-1 with TRBJ1-1; D unresolved. Germline V gene sequence: CDR1 SQVTM, CDR2 ANQGSEA. This CDR3 comprises 12 residues. The V and J ends lost 4 bases and 2 bases respectively, with 8 bases between them. The CDR3 DNA sequence: TGCAGCGTTGGACATCCAAACACTGAAGCTTTCTTT. It specifies CSVGHPNTEAFF. Using reference TRBV29-1 and TRBJ1-1 for the parts outside the CDR3, the full variable domain is SAVISQKPSRDICQRGTSLTIQCQVDSQVTMMFWYRQQPGQSLTLIATANQGSEATYESGFVIDKFPISRPNLTFSTLTVSNMSPEDSSIYLCSVGHPNTEAFFGQGTRLTVV.

The genes are TRBV27 and TRBJ1-1, with 9 bases that match TRBD1. Germline V CDR1 and CDR2: MNHEY, SMNVEV (reference sequence). The CDR3 runs to 18 residues. V gave up 4 bases and J gave up 0 bases; unmatched junction bases: 12. The CDR3, as DNA: TGTGCCAGCAGTTCGCTAATACAGGGGGCTTGGATGAACACTGAAGCTTTCTTT. It yields the protein CASSSLIQGAWMNTEAFF.

V is TRBV6-5 and J is TRBJ1-2, with D tentatively TRBD1 (5 bases). Germline V CDR1 and CDR2: MNHEY, SVGAGI. This CDR3 is 13 amino acids long. V was clipped by 6 bases and J by 4 bases, with 12 bases between them. CDR3 residues: CASRRQFPYGYTF. CDR3 nucleotides: TGTGCCAGCAGGCGACAGTTCCCCTATGGCTACACCTTC.